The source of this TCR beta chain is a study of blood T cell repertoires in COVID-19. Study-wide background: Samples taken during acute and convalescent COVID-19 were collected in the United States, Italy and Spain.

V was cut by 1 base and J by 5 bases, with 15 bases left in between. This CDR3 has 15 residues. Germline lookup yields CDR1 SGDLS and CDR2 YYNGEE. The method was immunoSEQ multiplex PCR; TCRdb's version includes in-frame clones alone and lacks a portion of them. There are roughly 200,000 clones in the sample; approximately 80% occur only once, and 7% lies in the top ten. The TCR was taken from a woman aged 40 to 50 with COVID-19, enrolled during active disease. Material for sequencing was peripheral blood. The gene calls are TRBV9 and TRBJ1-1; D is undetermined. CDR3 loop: CASSVPRGGPTEAFF. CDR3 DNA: TGTGCCAGCAGCGTACCCCGGGGTGGACCGACTGAAGCTTTCTTT.